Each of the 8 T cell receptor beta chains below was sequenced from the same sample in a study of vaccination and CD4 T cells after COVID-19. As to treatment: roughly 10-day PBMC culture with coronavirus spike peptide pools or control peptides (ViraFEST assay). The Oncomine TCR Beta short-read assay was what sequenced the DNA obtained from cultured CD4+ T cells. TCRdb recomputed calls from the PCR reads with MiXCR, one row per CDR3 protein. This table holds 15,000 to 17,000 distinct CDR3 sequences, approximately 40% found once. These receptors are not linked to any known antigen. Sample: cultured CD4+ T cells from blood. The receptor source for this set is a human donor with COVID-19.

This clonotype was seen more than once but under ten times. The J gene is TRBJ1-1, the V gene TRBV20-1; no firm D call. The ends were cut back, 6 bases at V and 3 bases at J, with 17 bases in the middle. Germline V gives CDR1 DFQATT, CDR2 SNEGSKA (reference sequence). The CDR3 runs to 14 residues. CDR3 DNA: TGCAGTGCCGTCAAAGTCCTCGCTTACACTGAAGCTTTCTTT. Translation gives CSAVKVLAYTEAFF.

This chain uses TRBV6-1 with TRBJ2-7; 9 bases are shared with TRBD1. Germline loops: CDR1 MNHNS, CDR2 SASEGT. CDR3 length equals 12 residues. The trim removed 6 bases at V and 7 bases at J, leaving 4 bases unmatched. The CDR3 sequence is CASSDRGEEQYF. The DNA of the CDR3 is TGTGCCAGCAGCGACAGGGGGGAGGAGCAGTACTTC.

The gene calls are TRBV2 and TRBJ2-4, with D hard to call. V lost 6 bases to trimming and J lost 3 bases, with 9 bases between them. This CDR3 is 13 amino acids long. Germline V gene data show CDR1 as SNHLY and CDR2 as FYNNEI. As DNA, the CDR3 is TGTGCCAGCAGAAGCCCAGACAAAAACATTCAGTACTTC. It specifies CASRSPDKNIQYF.

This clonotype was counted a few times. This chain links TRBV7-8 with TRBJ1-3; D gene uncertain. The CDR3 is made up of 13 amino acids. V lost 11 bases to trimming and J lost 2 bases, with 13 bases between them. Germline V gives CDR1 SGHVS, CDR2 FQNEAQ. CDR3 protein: CAASLEAGNTIYF. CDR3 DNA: TGTGCCGCAAGCTTGGAGGCTGGAAACACCATATATTTT. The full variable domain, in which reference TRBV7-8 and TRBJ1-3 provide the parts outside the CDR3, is GAGVSQSPRYKVAKRGQDVALRCDPISGHVSLFWYQQALGQGPEFLTYFQNEAQLDKSGLPSDRFFAERPEGSVSTLKIQRTQQEDSAVYLCAASLEAGNTIYFGEGSWLTVV.

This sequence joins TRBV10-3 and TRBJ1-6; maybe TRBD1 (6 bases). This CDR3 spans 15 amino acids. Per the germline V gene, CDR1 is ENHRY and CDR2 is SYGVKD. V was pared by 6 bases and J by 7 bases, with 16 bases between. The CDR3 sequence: CAIRSEDSRNSPLHF. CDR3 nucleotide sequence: TGTGCCATCAGATCGGAGGACAGCAGAAATTCACCCCTCCACTTT.

In DNA form, the CDR3 reads TGTGCCAGTAGTACAGGGACTAGCGGGAGCAATGAGCAGTTCTTC. Amino acids: CASSTGTSGSNEQFF. The chain joins TRBV19 to TRBJ2-1, with TRBD2 matching 14 bases. The CDR3 runs 15 residues. The J segment lost 6 bases and the V segment lost 4 bases, leaving 2 bases of the junction unmatched. Per the germline V gene, CDR1 is LNHDA and CDR2 is SQIVND (reference sequence).

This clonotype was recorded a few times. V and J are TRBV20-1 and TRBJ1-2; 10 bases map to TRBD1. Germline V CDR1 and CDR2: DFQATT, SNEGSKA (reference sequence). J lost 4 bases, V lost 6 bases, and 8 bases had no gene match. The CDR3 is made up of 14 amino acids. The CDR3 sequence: CSAEGTGVSYGYTF. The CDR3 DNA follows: TGCAGTGCAGAAGGGACAGGGGTTAGCTATGGCTACACCTTC.

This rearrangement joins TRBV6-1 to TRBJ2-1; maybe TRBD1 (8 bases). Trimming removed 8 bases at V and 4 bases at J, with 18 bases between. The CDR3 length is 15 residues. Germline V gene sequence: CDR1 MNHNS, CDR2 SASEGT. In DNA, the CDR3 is TGTGCCAGCCTGAAACAGGGGGGGAGGTACAATGAGCAGTTCTTC. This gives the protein CASLKQGGRYNEQFF.